A single sample gave rise to the 26 T cell receptor beta chains below, sequenced in a study of blood T cell repertoires in COVID-19. Sequenced by immunoSEQ multiplex PCR; TCRdb stores in-frame clones only, minus some. Of over 200,000 clones in the sample, roughly 92% were seen once. The sample consisted of peripheral blood. The receptors were gathered from a man between 60 and 70 years old with COVID-19, enrolled during active disease.

The genes are TRBV4-1 and TRBJ2-4, with D perhaps TRBD2 (6 bases). Germline CDR1 is MGHRA and CDR2 is YSYEKL. The length of the CDR3 is 16 residues. Between the trimmed V and J ends, which lost 3 bases and 7 bases, there was a span of 19 bases. CDR3 nucleotides: TGCGCCAGCAGCCATTCCACTGGGGGGATTGCGAACATTCAGTACTTC. Translation gives CASSHSTGGIANIQYF.

The rearrangement joins TRBV2 to TRBJ2-2; the D gene is possibly TRBD1 (6 bases). This CDR3 is built from 13 residues. Trimming removed 4 bases from V and 6 bases from J, with 9 bases in between. Per the germline V gene, CDR1 is SNHLY and CDR2 is FYNNEI. This CDR3 is CASSGEGAGELFF. The CDR3, as DNA: TGTGCCAGCAGTGGCGAGGGGGCCGGGGAGCTGTTTTTT.

V usage is TRBV24-1 and J usage is TRBJ2-3; maybe TRBD2 (6 bases). Trimming shortened V by 5 bases and J by 8 bases, and 31 bases separated the two germline ends. CDR1 is KGHDR and CDR2 is SFDVKD in the germline V gene. This CDR3 region has 19 residues. The CDR3 coding sequence is TGTGCCACCAGTGGCACACAGGACGGATGGAGGGTTTGGAAGGGTACGCAGTATTTT. This codes for CATSGTQDGWRVWKGTQYF.

This rearrangement joins TRBV4-1 to TRBJ1-1, with 10 positions matching TRBD1. Trimming took 1 base from V and 7 from J; bases not matched to a gene: 6. This CDR3 region has 15 residues. The V gene's germline CDR1 is MGHRA and CDR2 YSYEKL. The CDR3 region is CASSQAPTGGIEAFF. The CDR3 DNA follows: TGCGCCAGCAGCCAAGCGCCGACAGGGGGCATTGAAGCTTTCTTT.

The chain joins TRBV30 to TRBJ1-6; D gene uncertain. Trimming removed 5 bases at V and 5 bases at J, with 13 bases between. Germline CDR1 GTSNPN, CDR2 SVGIG (reference sequence). The CDR3 extends over 14 amino acids. The CDR3 loop is CAWGGTPHNSPLHF. The CDR3 DNA reads TGTGCCTGGGGAGGCACTCCACATAATTCACCCCTCCACTTT. Based on the CDR3 plus reference TRBV30 and TRBJ1-6, the full variable domain is SQTIHQWPATLVQPVGSPLSLECTVEGTSNPNLYWYRQAAGRGLQLLFYSVGIGQISSEVPQNLSASRPQDRQFILSSKKLLLSDSGFYLCAWGGTPHNSPLHFGNGTRLTVT.

The chain has TRBV5-1 and TRBJ1-1; D gene uncertain. The germline V gene has CDR1 SGHRS and CDR2 YFSETQ. With 1 base removed from V and 0 bases from J, the gap between germline ends came to 10 bases. This CDR3 is built from 15 residues. In DNA form, the CDR3 reads TGCGCCAGCAGCTTGCGGGGAGACCTGAACACTGAAGCTTTCTTT. Translation gives CASSLRGDLNTEAFF.

The rearrangement joins TRBV19 to TRBJ2-2; a weak D match, TRBD1 (5 bases). The germline V gene has CDR1 LNHDA and CDR2 SQIVND (reference sequence). There are 13 residues in the CDR3. Trimming left V 7 bases short and J 7 bases short, with 13 bases between. The CDR3 loop reads CASMIRANGELFF. CDR3 in DNA: TGTGCCAGTATGATCAGGGCCAACGGGGAGCTGTTTTTT. The full variable domain, its missing parts supplied by reference TRBV19 and TRBJ2-2, is DGGITQSPKYLFRKEGQNVTLSCEQNLNHDAMYWYRQDPGQGLRLIYYSQIVNDFQKGDIAEGYSVSREKKESFPLTVTSAQKNPTAFYLCASMIRANGELFFGEGSRLTVL.

This chain connects TRBV28 to TRBJ2-7, with D perhaps TRBD1 (7 bases). Per germline, CDR1 MDHEN and CDR2 SYDVKM. V lost 4 bases and J lost 4, with 20 bases in between. This CDR3 comprises 16 residues. The DNA of the CDR3 is TGTGCCAGCAGTTCCGCTTGGGAGGACAGGCATTACGAGCAGTACTTC. As protein: CASSSAWEDRHYEQYF.

The genes are TRBV18 and TRBJ2-7; TRBD2 agrees at 15 bases. The CDR3 is made up of 18 amino acids. In germline, CDR1 is KGHSH, CDR2 LQKENI. Trimming took 3 bases from V and 6 from J; bases not matched to a gene: 12. The CDR3 region has the DNA TGTGCCAGCTCACCTCCAGGACTAGCGGGAGGGCCTAAAGGCGAGCAGTACTTC. It yields the protein CASSPPGLAGGPKGEQYF.

V usage is TRBV28 and J usage is TRBJ2-3, with 10 bases matching TRBD2. V lost 6 bases, J lost 4 bases, and 13 bases stayed unmatched. Germline V gives CDR1 MDHEN, CDR2 SYDVKM. The CDR3 extends over 17 amino acids. The CDR3 DNA is TGTGCCAGCAGCCGAACTCTAGCGGGAGTGGGGGCAGATACGCAGTATTTT. Residues: CASSRTLAGVGADTQYF.

This clone was detected only a few times. The chain recombines TRBV18 with TRBJ2-7; the D is unclear. The CDR3 totals 13 residues. Trimming took 3 bases from V and 2 from J, leaving 8 bases between them. Per germline, CDR1 KGHSH and CDR2 LQKENI. For the CDR3, the DNA is TGTGCCAGCTCACCTCTACCCCCCTACGAGCAGTACTTC. It translates to CASSPLPPYEQYF. Together with reference TRBV18 and TRBJ2-7, the CDR3 gives the full variable domain: NAGVMQNPRHLVRRRGQEARLRCSPMKGHSHVYWYRQLPEEGLKFMVYLQKENIIDESGMPKERFSAEFPKEGPSILRIQQVVRGDSAAYFCASSPLPPYEQYFGPGTRLTVT.

The chain recombines TRBV5-1 with TRBJ1-1, with D possibly TRBD1 on 6 matching bases. This CDR3 is 13 amino acids long. Trimming removed 4 bases from V and 4 bases from J, with 11 bases in between. CDR1 and CDR2 (germline): SGHRS, YFSETQ. CDR3 loop: CASSVDSLTEAFF. The CDR3 coding sequence is TGCGCCAGCAGCGTGGACAGCCTCACTGAAGCTTTCTTT.

The chain uses TRBV15 and TRBJ1-3; TRBD1 agrees at 7 bases. The V gene end was trimmed by 8 bases and the J gene end by 0 bases; junction bases not matched to a gene: 4. The CDR3 spans 14 residues. Germline assignment: CDR1 LNHNV and CDR2 YYDKDF (reference sequence). The CDR3 bases are TGTGCCACCGCCGACAGGGCCTCTGGAAACACCATATATTTT. Amino acid sequence: CATADRASGNTIYF. The variable domain in full, with the rest retrieved from reference TRBV15 and TRBJ1-3, is DAMVIQNPRYQVTQFGKPVTLSCSQTLNHNVMYWYQQKSSQAPKLLFHYYDKDFNNEADTPDNFQSRRPNTSFCFLDIRSPGLGDTAMYLCATADRASGNTIYFGEGSWLTVV.

This clone was seen a few times. This sequence joins TRBV27 and TRBJ1-1, with TRBD1 as a possible D gene (5 bases). With 6 bases removed from V and 6 bases from J, the gap between germline ends came to 20 bases. Germline CDR1 reads MNHEY; CDR2 reads SMNVEV (reference sequence). The CDR3 extends over 15 amino acids. In DNA, the CDR3 is TGTGCCAGCAGGAGTGCAGGGCATTTGATCCCTGAAGCTTTCTTT. Residues: CASRSAGHLIPEAFF.

The chain couples TRBV5-4 to TRBJ2-4; TRBD2 matches at 12 bases. V shed 4 bases and J 2 bases; nucleotides not matched to a gene: 7. There are 17 residues in the CDR3. CDR1 is SGHNT, CDR2 YYREEE, per germline (reference sequence). The CDR3 protein is CASSPPGLAGTKNIQYF. CDR3 nucleotide sequence: TGTGCCAGCAGCCCACCCGGACTAGCGGGGACCAAAAACATTCAGTACTTC. Full variable domain (rest looked up from reference TRBV5-4 and TRBJ2-4): ETGVTQSPTHLIKTRGQQVTLRCSSQSGHNTVSWYQQALGQGPQFIFQYYREEENGRGNFPPRFSGLQFPNYSSELNVNALELDDSALYLCASSPPGLAGTKNIQYFGAGTRLSVL.

The chain combines TRBV5-1 with TRBJ2-7, with 7 bases matching TRBD1. CDR3 length: 15 residues. Trimming took 4 bases from V and 0 from J; bases not matched to a gene: 7. Germline loops: CDR1 SGHRS, CDR2 YFSETQ. This CDR3 is CASSHGQDSSYEQYF. CDR3 coding DNA: TGCGCCAGCAGCCACGGACAGGATAGCTCCTACGAGCAGTACTTC.

The chain combines TRBV14 with TRBJ2-7, with 8 bases aligning to TRBD2. Looked up from germline, CDR1 is SGHDN and CDR2 is FVKESK. Trimming removed 3 bases from V and 4 bases from J; junction bases left unmatched: 5. The CDR3 runs to 14 residues. CDR3: CASSQGLGLYEQYF. The CDR3 DNA follows: TGTGCCAGCAGCCAGGGACTAGGGTTGTACGAGCAGTACTTC.

V and J are TRBV4-3 and TRBJ2-2, with 14 bases aligning to TRBD2. The germline CDR1 and CDR2 sequences are LGHNA and YSLEER. This CDR3 spans 21 amino acids. J gave up 3 bases and V 3 bases, and 15 bases lay outside the gene matches. CDR3 protein: CASSQRAPGLAGVGYTGELFF. CDR3 bases: TGCGCCAGCAGCCAGCGTGCCCCGGGACTAGCGGGAGTTGGTTACACCGGGGAGCTGTTTTTT.

This chain links TRBV5-8 with TRBJ2-3; D might be TRBD2 (6 bases). Germline V gene sequence: CDR1 SGHTS, CDR2 YDEGEE. Trimming took off 4 bases at V and 6 bases at J, with 21 bases between the two ends. CDR3 length: 16 residues. DNA of the CDR3: TGTGCCAGCAGCCGAGGCCCGGGACTCTCCTCGGATACGCAGTATTTT. It yields the protein CASSRGPGLSSDTQYF.

The chain joins TRBV5-5 to TRBJ2-3; TRBD2 aligns across 11 bases. The CDR3 covers 16 residues. CDR1 and CDR2 (germline): SGHKS, YYEKEE (reference sequence). V dropped 0 bases and J dropped 5; count of bases not matched to a gene: 5. The CDR3: CASSLAGSGRVDTQYF. Here the CDR3 DNA reads TGTGCCAGCAGCTTGGCGGGTAGCGGGAGGGTAGATACGCAGTATTTT.

V gene TRBV15 combines with J gene TRBJ1-2; possible D gene TRBD1, 5 bases. The CDR3 has 12 residues. V was shortened by 0 bases and J by 6 bases, with 5 bases between the two germline ends. Germline CDR1 and CDR2: LNHNV and YYDKDF (reference sequence). The DNA of the CDR3 is TGTGCCACCAGCAGAGACAGGGATGGCTACACCTTC. This encodes CATSRDRDGYTF.

Written as DNA, the CDR3 is TGTGCCAGCAGCCAATTAGGGGGGGGTGAAAAACTGTTTTTT. Its protein is CASSQLGGGEKLFF. The chain recombines TRBV14 with TRBJ1-4; D is perhaps TRBD1 (6 bases). CDR1 is SGHDN, CDR2 FVKESK, per germline. Trimming removed 2 bases from V and 7 bases from J, with 11 bases in between. This CDR3 is built from 14 residues.

J is TRBJ2-1 and V is TRBV30, with TRBD1 matching 8 bases. Germline CDR1 is GTSNPN and CDR2 is SVGIG (reference sequence). V gave up 0 bases and J gave up 6 bases; unmatched junction bases: 4. This CDR3 is 14 amino acids long. This CDR3 reads CAWSVRQGLNEQFF. CDR3 DNA sequence: TGTGCCTGGAGTGTACGACAGGGGCTCAATGAGCAGTTCTTC.

The chain has TRBV27 and TRBJ2-3, with a tentative D call TRBD1 (5 bases). Germline CDR1 and CDR2: MNHEY and SMNVEV (reference sequence). This CDR3 comprises 15 residues. Trimming removed 3 bases at V and 4 bases at J, with 14 bases between. The CDR3 is CASSLGPGGPDTQYF. Here the CDR3 DNA reads TGTGCCAGCAGTTTGGGGCCGGGTGGGCCAGATACGCAGTATTTT.

CDR3: CASSYPGTGAYEQYF. In DNA, the CDR3 is TGTGCCAGCAGTTATCCCGGGACAGGAGCCTACGAGCAGTACTTC. This sequence joins TRBV28 and TRBJ2-7, with 8 nucleotides matching TRBD1. Trimming removed 4 bases from V and 2 bases from J; junction bases left unmatched: 7. The CDR3 length is 15 residues. The V gene's germline CDR1 is MDHEN and CDR2 SYDVKM.

This clone was observed a single time. V usage is TRBV4-1 and J usage is TRBJ1-5; no firm D call. This CDR3 has 14 residues. V lost 1 base to trimming and J lost 7 bases, with 11 bases between them. The germline CDR1 and CDR2 sequences are MGHRA and YSYEKL. The CDR3 reads CASSQVRGGQPQHF. The CDR3 bases are TGCGCCAGCAGCCAAGTCCGGGGAGGACAGCCCCAGCATTTT.